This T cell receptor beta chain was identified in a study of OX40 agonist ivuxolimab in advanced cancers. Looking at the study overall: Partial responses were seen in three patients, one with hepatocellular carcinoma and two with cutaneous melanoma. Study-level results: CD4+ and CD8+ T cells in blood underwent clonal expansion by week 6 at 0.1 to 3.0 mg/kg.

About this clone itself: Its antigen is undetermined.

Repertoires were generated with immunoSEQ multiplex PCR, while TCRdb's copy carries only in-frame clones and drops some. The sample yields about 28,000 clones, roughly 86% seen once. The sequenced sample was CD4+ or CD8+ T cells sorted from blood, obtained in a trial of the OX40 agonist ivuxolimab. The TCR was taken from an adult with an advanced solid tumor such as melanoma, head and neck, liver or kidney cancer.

The CDR3 sequence: CASSLVPGQKNTEAFF. CDR3 sequence (DNA): TGTGCCAGCAGCTTGGTTCCGGGACAAAAGAACACTGAAGCTTTCTTT. The chain recombines TRBV5-6 with TRBJ1-1, with D maybe TRBD1 (6 bases). The CDR3 loop spans 16 amino acids. V was trimmed by 0 bases and J by 1 base, leaving 13 bases between them. Germline V CDR1 and CDR2: SGHDT, YYEEEE.